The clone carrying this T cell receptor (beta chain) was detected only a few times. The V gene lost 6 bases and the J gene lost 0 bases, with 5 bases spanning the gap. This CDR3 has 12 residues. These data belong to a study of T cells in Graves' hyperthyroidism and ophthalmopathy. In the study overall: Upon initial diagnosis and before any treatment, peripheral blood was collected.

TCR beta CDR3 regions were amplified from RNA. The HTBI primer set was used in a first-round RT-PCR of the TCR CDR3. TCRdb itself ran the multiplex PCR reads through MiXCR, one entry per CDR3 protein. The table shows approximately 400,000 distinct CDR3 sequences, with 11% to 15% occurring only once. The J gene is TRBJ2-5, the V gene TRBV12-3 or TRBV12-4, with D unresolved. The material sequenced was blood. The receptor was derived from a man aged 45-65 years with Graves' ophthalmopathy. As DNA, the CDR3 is TGTGCCAGCAGACAGAACCAAGAGACCCAGTACTTC. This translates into CASRQNQETQYF.